A single sample is the source of the 32 T cell receptor beta chains below, sequenced in a study of Graves' ophthalmopathy and Graves' hyperthyroidism. RNA transcripts yielded amplified TCR beta CDR3 regions. HTBI-primed RT-PCR formed the first round, and a multiplex PCR formed the second. TCRdb recomputed calls from the multiplex PCR reads with MiXCR, one row per CDR3 protein. The table shows around 520,000 distinct CDR3 sequences, with about 40% occurring only once. The sample comprised peripheral blood or thyroid tissue (not recorded which). Receptors were obtained from an adult man with Graves' hyperthyroidism.

The V and J genes are TRBV20-1 and TRBJ2-2; TRBD2 matches at 9 bases. Trimming at V came to 1 base and at J to 8 bases, leaving 5 bases not matched to a gene. The CDR3 contains 14 residues. Germline CDR1 reads DFQATT; CDR2 reads SNEGSKA (reference sequence). The CDR3 protein is CSARVIAGEGELFF. The CDR3 DNA reads TGCAGTGCTAGAGTGATAGCGGGAGAAGGGGAGCTGTTTTTT.

The V and J genes are TRBV10-1 and TRBJ2-6; no clear D gene. The CDR3 runs 20 residues. The V gene's germline CDR1 is WNHNN and CDR2 SYGVQD (reference sequence). V was pared by 0 bases and J by 5 bases, with 23 bases between. CDR3 amino acids: CASSESPGRPPPTRANVLTF. The CDR3 coding sequence is TGCGCCAGCAGTGAGTCCCCCGGCAGACCTCCACCCACTCGGGCCAACGTCCTGACTTTC.

The genes are TRBV20-1 and TRBJ2-5; TRBD1 matches at 11 bases. The V segment lost 2 bases and the J segment 5 bases; nucleotides outside the gene matches: 4. CDR1 and CDR2 (germline): DFQATT, SNEGSKA (reference sequence). This CDR3 spans 14 amino acids. CDR3 in amino acids: CSARTWDRGETQYF. The CDR3 nucleotides read TGCAGTGCTAGAACTTGGGACAGGGGGGAGACCCAGTACTTC.

This clonotype was picked up many times. This sequence joins TRBV9 and TRBJ2-7; 10 bases fit TRBD1. Germline loops: CDR1 SGDLS, CDR2 YYNGEE. The CDR3 has 15 amino acids. Trimming cost V 3 bases and J 0 bases; bases outside gene matches: 3. CDR3: CASSEGQGTSYEQYF. CDR3 coding DNA: TGTGCCAGCAGCGAGGGACAGGGGACCTCCTACGAGCAGTACTTC.

The rearrangement uses TRBV7-9 and TRBJ2-3, with D possibly being TRBD2 (6 bases). The V and J ends lost 5 bases and 1 base respectively, with 22 bases between them. Germline V gene sequence: CDR1 SEHNR, CDR2 FQNEAQ (reference sequence). This CDR3 contains 18 residues. The CDR3, as DNA: TGTGCCAGCAGCCCAACCCGATCCACTGGCGGGGGCACAGATACGCAGTATTTT. Protein product: CASSPTRSTGGGTDTQYF.

This clonotype has ten or more counts. This rearrangement joins TRBV9 to TRBJ2-2; TRBD2 agrees at 10 bases. CDR3 length: 15 residues. Germline V CDR1 and CDR2: SGDLS, YYNGEE. The J segment lost 8 bases and the V segment lost 0 bases, leaving 4 bases of the junction unmatched. The CDR3 sequence is CASSVGPSGSGELFF. Written as DNA, the CDR3 is TGTGCCAGCAGCGTAGGCCCTAGCGGGAGTGGGGAGCTGTTTTTT.

This chain uses TRBV12-3 or TRBV12-4 with TRBJ2-2; weak D call: TRBD1 (6 bases). Trimming removed 7 bases at V and 5 bases at J, with 17 bases between. The CDR3 contains 15 residues. The CDR3 DNA sequence: TGTGCCAGCAACCCGCTCAGGGGAGTAACCGGGGAGCTGTTTTTT. This gives the protein CASNPLRGVTGELFF.

This clonotype was observed at least ten times. The CDR3 here is CAISESREQYF. Written as DNA, the CDR3 is TGTGCCATCAGTGAGTCTAGGGAGCAGTACTTC. The chain has TRBV10-3 and TRBJ2-7; D remains unclear. This CDR3 spans 11 amino acids. With 0 bases removed from V and 7 bases from J, the gap between germline ends came to 4 bases. Germline V gives CDR1 ENHRY, CDR2 SYGVKD.

This chain joins TRBV28 and TRBJ1-1, with a weak D call TRBD1 (6 bases). The germline gives CDR1 MDHEN, CDR2 SYDVKM. There are 13 residues in the CDR3. The ends were cut back, 8 bases at V and 7 bases at J, with 17 bases in the middle. CDR3: CASRGGGGVEAFF. CDR3 coding DNA: TGTGCCAGCCGGGGTGGGGGGGGCGTTGAAGCTTTCTTT.

The rearrangement uses TRBV19 and TRBJ1-2, with D perhaps matching TRBD1 (5 bases). CDR1 is LNHDA, CDR2 SQIVND, per germline (reference sequence). Trimming cost V 3 bases and J 3 bases, with 23 bases left between them. The CDR3 consists of 18 residues. In DNA form, the CDR3 reads TGTGCCAGTAGTATTATGGTCTCGTCGACAGCAACCTACTATGGCTACACCTTC. This encodes CASSIMVSSTATYYGYTF.

This sequence joins TRBV2 and TRBJ1-4; 7 bases match TRBD1. CDR1 is SNHLY, CDR2 FYNNEI, per germline. V dropped 5 bases and J dropped 5; count of bases not matched to a gene: 8. The CDR3 extends over 15 amino acids. The CDR3 is CASSFLGTENEKLFF. DNA of the CDR3: TGTGCCAGCAGTTTCCTCGGGACAGAGAATGAAAAACTGTTTTTT.

The chain uses TRBV19 and TRBJ2-6; D call uncertain. The CDR3 length is 15 residues. V was trimmed by 4 bases and J by 0 bases, leaving 7 bases between them. CDR1 is LNHDA, CDR2 SQIVND, per germline (reference sequence). The CDR3 loop reads CASSTARSGANVLTF. The CDR3 DNA reads as TGTGCCAGTAGTACGGCACGCTCTGGGGCCAACGTCCTGACTTTC.

The gene calls are TRBV7-9 and TRBJ2-5; possibly TRBD1 for D (6 bases). The CDR3 loop spans 15 amino acids. CDR1 is SEHNR and CDR2 is FQNEAQ in the germline V gene (reference sequence). Between the trimmed V and J ends, which lost 3 bases and 1 base, there was a span of 12 bases. The CDR3, as DNA: TGTGCCAGCAGCTTTCCACAGGGCCCCCAAGAGACCCAGTACTTC. This encodes CASSFPQGPQETQYF.

The chain joins TRBV29-1 to TRBJ1-2, with a weak D call TRBD1 (6 bases). Trimming took off 0 bases at V and 6 bases at J, with 14 bases between the two ends. Germline lookup yields CDR1 SQVTM and CDR2 ANQGSEA. CDR3 length: 14 residues. Here the CDR3 DNA reads TGCAGCGTTGAAGATAGGACAGATTACAATGGCTACACCTTC. It specifies CSVEDRTDYNGYTF. Full variable domain (remainder filled in from reference TRBV29-1 and TRBJ1-2): SAVISQKPSRDICQRGTSLTIQCQVDSQVTMMFWYRQQPGQSLTLIATANQGSEATYESGFVIDKFPISRPNLTFSTLTVSNMSPEDSSIYLCSVEDRTDYNGYTFGSGTRLTVV.

The chain couples TRBV2 to TRBJ2-7; TRBD1 agrees at 9 bases. CDR3 length: 14 residues. V gave up 6 bases and J gave up 5 bases; unmatched junction bases: 8. Germline V gene data show CDR1 as SNHLY and CDR2 as FYNNEI. CDR3 DNA sequence: TGTGCCAGCAGCACCCGGACAGGGGCTGACGAGCAGTACTTC. Translation: CASSTRTGADEQYF.

The chain employs TRBV20-1 and TRBJ2-3, with a possible D match to TRBD2 (5 bases). The germline V gene has CDR1 DFQATT and CDR2 SNEGSKA (reference sequence). With 3 bases removed from V and 4 bases from J, the gap between germline ends came to 8 bases. The CDR3 consists of 12 residues. Here the CDR3 reads CSASGVADTQYF. The CDR3 DNA is TGCAGTGCTAGCGGGGTGGCAGATACGCAGTATTTT.

This clonotype was recorded at least ten times. This chain links TRBV7-2 with TRBJ1-2; TRBD1 agrees at 9 bases. With 2 bases clipped from V and 4 bases from J, the junction kept 8 bases outside the gene matches. This CDR3 is 16 amino acids long. CDR1 SGHTA and CDR2 FQGNSA come from the germline V gene. The DNA for the CDR3 is TGTGCCAGCAGCTTAATGGGACAGGGAGCGGGCTATGGCTACACCTTC. It codes for CASSLMGQGAGYGYTF.

The rearrangement uses TRBV10-3 and TRBJ2-5, with 8 positions matching TRBD1. The CDR3 is 14 residues long. Germline CDR1 reads ENHRY; CDR2 reads SYGVKD. The V gene end was trimmed by 2 bases and the J gene end by 9 bases; junction bases not matched to a gene: 8. CDR3 sequence: CAISEGQGRQPQYF. The CDR3 coding sequence is TGTGCCATCAGTGAGGGACAGGGTAGACAGCCCCAGTACTTC.

The V call is TRBV19, the J call TRBJ2-3, with 7 bases identical to TRBD2. The germline CDR1 and CDR2 sequences are LNHDA and SQIVND (reference sequence). V shed 5 bases, J shed 4 bases, and the junction held 9 bases outside the gene matches. The CDR3 consists of 15 residues. CDR3 bases: TGTGCCAGTAGTTCCGGACTAGTTAGTTCAGATACGCAGTATTTT. Residues: CASSSGLVSSDTQYF.

The table lists this clonotype with a few counts. This chain joins TRBV7-9 and TRBJ2-5; perhaps TRBD2 as D (6 bases). CDR1 and CDR2 from the germline V gene are SEHNR and FQNEAQ (reference sequence). The CDR3 contains 13 residues. Trimming cost V 1 base and J 6 bases, with 9 bases left between them. This CDR3 is CASSLEAGKTQYF. In nucleotides, the CDR3 is TGTGCCAGCAGCTTAGAGGCGGGAAAGACCCAGTACTTC.

This clonotype was counted many times. This chain connects TRBV6-5 to TRBJ2-7; 11 nucleotides match TRBD1. The V and J ends lost 7 bases and 4 bases, in that order; junction bases with no gene match: 6. Germline lookup yields CDR1 MNHEY and CDR2 SVGAGI. The CDR3 is 14 residues long. The DNA for the CDR3 is TGTGCCAGCACCCCAGGACAGGGGGCGTACGAGCAGTACTTC. It codes for CASTPGQGAYEQYF.

This clonotype was counted ten times or more. A read error may produce the germline difference seen at one junction end. This chain links TRBV5-1 with TRBJ1-4; weak D call: TRBD1 (6 bases). Germline V gene lookup returns CDR1 SGHRS and CDR2 YFSETQ. The length of the CDR3 is 14 residues. CDR3 nucleotides: TGCGCCAGCAGGTTGGACAGCCCTAATGAAAAACTGTTTTTT. Translating gives CASRLDSPNEKLFF.

This clonotype has ten or more counts. The chain is built from TRBV19 and TRBJ1-3; no clear D gene. The CDR3 is made up of 15 amino acids. Looked up from germline, CDR1 is LNHDA and CDR2 is SQIVND (reference sequence). V was pared by 5 bases and J by 0 bases, with 11 bases between. The CDR3 DNA is TGTGCCAGTAGTCCCCGGCGCAGCTCTGGAAACACCATATATTTT. The encoded protein is CASSPRRSSGNTIYF.

This clonotype was counted many times. The chain combines TRBV12-3 or TRBV12-4 with TRBJ1-5; perhaps TRBD1 as D (5 bases). V lost 5 bases and J lost 6, with 17 bases in between. This CDR3 is 15 amino acids long. CDR3 DNA: TGTGCCAGCAGTCCGGGACGGTCATCTCCTCAGCCCCAGCATTTT. Protein: CASSPGRSSPQPQHF.

A few counts support this clonotype. CDR3 nucleotides: TGTGCCAGCAGCTTGGGACAGGGGCCCTACAATGAGCAGTTCTTC. It codes for CASSLGQGPYNEQFF. The rearrangement uses TRBV7-3 and TRBJ2-7, with TRBD1 identical over 10 bases. The J call may be in error: the DNA end matches TRBJ2-1 better. The CDR3 has 15 residues. CDR1 and CDR2 from the germline V gene are SGHTA and FQGTGA.

This clonotype was seen ten or more times. The germline gene is not matched at one end of the junction; a read error may be the cause. The chain uses TRBV4-2 and TRBJ1-1; no firm D call. The germline CDR1 and CDR2 sequences are LGHNA and YNFKEQ. This CDR3 has 13 amino acids. The CDR3 loop reads CASSQDRDTEAFF. In DNA form, the CDR3 reads TGCGCCAGCAGCCAAGATAGGGACACTGAAGCTTTCTTT.

The chain links TRBV7-9 to TRBJ1-1; TRBD1 matches 9 bases. CDR3 size: 18 residues. Germline CDR1 is SEHNR and CDR2 is FQNEAQ (reference sequence). After removal of 1 base from V and 3 bases from J, the junction contained 12 bases not matched to a gene. The CDR3 bases are TGTGCCAGCAGCTTAGGCCGGGACAGGGCTTTTATTTACACTGAAGCTTTCTTT. As protein: CASSLGRDRAFIYTEAFF.

This clonotype was counted at least ten times. The J gene is TRBJ1-6, the V gene TRBV20-1; 9 bases map to TRBD1. V lost 4 bases to trimming and J lost 9 bases; unmatched junction nucleotides: 7. The germline V gene encodes CDR1 DFQATT and CDR2 SNEGSKA (reference sequence). The CDR3 has 14 residues. The CDR3 nucleotides read TGCAGTGCTACCCGGACAGGGGTTCTTTCACCCCTCCACTTT. Amino acid sequence: CSATRTGVLSPLHF.

Remarks on this clonotype: A much more abundant neighbour one base away suggests this may be a read error. V usage is TRBV5-4 and J usage is TRBJ2-7, with no clear D. The germline gives CDR1 SGHNT, CDR2 YYREEE (reference sequence). The CDR3 loop spans 11 amino acids. CDR3 bases: TGTGCCGGCAGCAACAACTACGAGCAGTACTTC. Protein sequence: CAGSNNYEQYF.

The rearrangement uses TRBV6-1 and TRBJ2-7; D is ambiguous. Germline-derived CDR1 and CDR2 are MNHNS and SASEGT. V lost 6 bases, J lost 2 bases, and 14 bases lay in between. The CDR3 covers 14 residues. In DNA form, the CDR3 reads TGTGCCAGCAGCCAGACTCTCCGTACCTACGAGCAGTACTTC. It is translated as CASSQTLRTYEQYF.

This clonotype was seen many times. This sequence joins TRBV29-1 and TRBJ1-1, with a weak D call TRBD1 (5 bases). The CDR3 is 11 residues long. The germline V gene has CDR1 SQVTM and CDR2 ANQGSEA. Trimming removed 3 bases at V and 10 bases at J, with 12 bases between. CDR3 in DNA: TGCAGCGTTGAGGGCAGGGAGCGAGCTTTCTTT. Translating it yields CSVEGRERAFF.

This clonotype was counted many times. This chain joins TRBV2 and TRBJ1-5; D is unclear. Trimming took off 4 bases at V and 0 bases at J, with 16 bases between the two ends. This CDR3 contains 17 residues. The V gene's germline CDR1 is SNHLY and CDR2 FYNNEI. The CDR3, as DNA: TGTGCCAGCAGTGGGGGTGGGTTGGACTTTAGCAATCAGCCCCAGCATTTT. It is translated as CASSGGGLDFSNQPQHF.